The rows below give T cell receptor beta chains drawn from one sample of a study of blood T cell repertoires in COVID-19. Clones were sequenced by immunoSEQ multiplex PCR, and TCRdb holds only the in-frame ones, with some missing. The sample records 300,000 or so clones, roughly 92% being singletons. The sequencing input was peripheral blood. The receptors were sampled from a woman in her thirties with COVID-19, enrolled during active disease. Both conserved end residues are part of each CDR3. A D gene is named only where the DNA matches it firmly. Not every row has a clone size; where given, it reads once, few, many or a size class.

J gene: TRBJ1-5
V gene: TRBV11-2
D gene: .
clone size: .
CDR3 protein: CASSLPGGDQPQHF
CDR3 DNA: TGTGCCAGCAGCTTACCCGGGGGTGATCAGCCCCAGCATTTT

J gene: TRBJ2-3
V gene: TRBV9
D gene: .
clone size: .
CDR3 protein: CASSALARTDTQYF
CDR3 DNA: TGTGCCAGCAGCGCCTTAGCCCGCACAGATACGCAGTATTTT

J gene: TRBJ2-2
V gene: TRBV29-1
D gene: TRBD2
clone size: .
CDR3 protein: CSVEYGTSRSGELFF
CDR3 DNA: TGCAGCGTTGAATATGGGACTAGCCGATCCGGGGAGCTGTTTTTT

J gene: TRBJ1-5
V gene: TRBV5-8
D gene: .
clone size: .
CDR3 protein: CASSLVVGVGQPQHF
CDR3 DNA: TGTGCCAGCAGCTTGGTGGTCGGGGTGGGTCAGCCCCAGCATTTT

J gene: TRBJ2-1
V gene: TRBV20-1
D gene: .
clone size: .
CDR3 protein: CSASSGQFF
CDR3 DNA: TGCAGTGCTAGCAGCGGGCAGTTCTTC

J gene: TRBJ2-3
V gene: TRBV7-9
D gene: TRBD2
clone size: .
CDR3 protein: CASSLVSPSGSGDTQYF
CDR3 DNA: TGTGCCAGCAGCTTAGTAAGCCCTAGCGGGAGCGGAGATACGCAGTATTTT

J gene: TRBJ2-7
V gene: TRBV18
D gene: .
clone size: .
CDR3 protein: CASSPPTLSYEQYF
CDR3 DNA: TGTGCCAGCTCACCACCTACCCTGAGCTACGAGCAGTACTTC

J gene: TRBJ2-7
V gene: TRBV7-9
D gene: TRBD2
clone size: few
CDR3 protein: CASSSLNKGLASNYEQYF
CDR3 DNA: TGTGCCAGCAGCTCCCTCAACAAAGGACTAGCGAGTAACTACGAGCAGTACTTC

J gene: TRBJ2-4
V gene: TRBV27
D gene: TRBD1
clone size: .
CDR3 protein: CASSLGQGAGNIQYF
CDR3 DNA: TGTGCCAGCAGTTTGGGGCAGGGGGCCGGAAACATTCAGTACTTC

J gene: TRBJ1-1
V gene: TRBV5-1
D gene: .
clone size: .
CDR3 protein: CASSLNAANTEAFF
CDR3 DNA: TGCGCCAGCAGCTTGAACGCGGCTAACACTGAAGCTTTCTTT

J gene: TRBJ1-2
V gene: TRBV5-6
D gene: .
clone size: .
CDR3 protein: CASSLSPGNFYGYTF
CDR3 DNA: TGTGCCAGCAGCTTGAGCCCGGGGAATTTCTATGGCTACACCTTC

J gene: TRBJ1-3
V gene: TRBV11-2
D gene: TRBD1
clone size: .
CDR3 protein: CASSSTGLGNTIYF
CDR3 DNA: TGTGCCAGCAGCTCGACAGGGTTAGGAAACACCATATATTTT

J gene: TRBJ2-2
V gene: TRBV2
D gene: .
clone size: .
CDR3 protein: CAGRETTNTGELFF
CDR3 DNA: TGTGCCGGACGGGAGACCACGAACACCGGGGAGCTGTTTTTT

J gene: TRBJ1-1
V gene: TRBV28
D gene: TRBD1
clone size: .
CDR3 protein: CATFDRANTEAFF
CDR3 DNA: TGTGCCACCTTCGACAGGGCGAACACTGAAGCTTTCTTT

J gene: TRBJ2-5
V gene: TRBV27
D gene: .
clone size: once
CDR3 protein: CASSLSAGPQETQYF
CDR3 DNA: TGTGCCAGCAGTTTATCGGCGGGTCCCCAAGAGACCCAGTACTTC

J gene: TRBJ1-1
V gene: TRBV15
D gene: .
clone size: .
CDR3 protein: CATSRANSGSTEAFF
CDR3 DNA: TGTGCCACCAGCAGAGCCAATTCGGGGAGCACTGAAGCTTTCTTT

J gene: TRBJ2-1
V gene: TRBV27
D gene: TRBD2
clone size: .
CDR3 protein: CASRLLAGEGEQFF
CDR3 DNA: TGTGCCAGCAGGTTACTAGCGGGAGAAGGGGAGCAGTTCTTC

J gene: TRBJ2-6
V gene: TRBV5-1
D gene: TRBD1
clone size: .
CDR3 protein: CASSRDSFSSGANVLTF
CDR3 DNA: TGCGCCAGCAGCCGGGACAGTTTCAGCTCTGGGGCCAACGTCCTGACTTTC

J gene: TRBJ1-1
V gene: TRBV5-1
D gene: .
clone size: .
CDR3 protein: CASSGGTYTEAFF
CDR3 DNA: TGCGCCAGCAGCGGAGGGACGTACACTGAAGCTTTCTTT

J gene: TRBJ2-7
V gene: TRBV13
D gene: .
clone size: .
CDR3 protein: CASSYLAGEQYF
CDR3 DNA: TGTGCCAGCAGCTATCTAGCTGGGGAGCAGTACTTC

J gene: TRBJ2-1
V gene: TRBV10-2
D gene: TRBD2
clone size: .
CDR3 protein: CATELAGVREYNEQFF
CDR3 DNA: TGCGCCACCGAACTAGCGGGAGTGCGTGAGTACAATGAGCAGTTCTTC

J gene: TRBJ2-1
V gene: TRBV7-8
D gene: TRBD2
clone size: once
CDR3 protein: CASSLEAGGNNEQFF
CDR3 DNA: TGTGCCAGCAGCTTAGAAGCGGGAGGCAACAATGAGCAGTTCTTC

J gene: TRBJ2-7
V gene: TRBV5-4
D gene: TRBD2
clone size: .
CDR3 protein: CASSLHGGFYEQYF
CDR3 DNA: TGTGCCAGCAGCTTACACGGGGGGTTCTACGAGCAGTACTTC

J gene: TRBJ1-2
V gene: TRBV3-1/TRBV3-2
D gene: TRBD1
clone size: .
CDR3 protein: CASSPVPGQGGYGYTF
CDR3 DNA: TGTGCCAGCAGCCCAGTCCCGGGACAGGGGGGCTATGGCTACACCTTC

J gene: TRBJ2-3
V gene: TRBV7-6
D gene: .
clone size: few
CDR3 protein: CASSLSGGTEVTDTQYF
CDR3 DNA: TGTGCCAGCAGCTTATCTGGCGGGACGGAGGTCACAGATACGCAGTATTTT